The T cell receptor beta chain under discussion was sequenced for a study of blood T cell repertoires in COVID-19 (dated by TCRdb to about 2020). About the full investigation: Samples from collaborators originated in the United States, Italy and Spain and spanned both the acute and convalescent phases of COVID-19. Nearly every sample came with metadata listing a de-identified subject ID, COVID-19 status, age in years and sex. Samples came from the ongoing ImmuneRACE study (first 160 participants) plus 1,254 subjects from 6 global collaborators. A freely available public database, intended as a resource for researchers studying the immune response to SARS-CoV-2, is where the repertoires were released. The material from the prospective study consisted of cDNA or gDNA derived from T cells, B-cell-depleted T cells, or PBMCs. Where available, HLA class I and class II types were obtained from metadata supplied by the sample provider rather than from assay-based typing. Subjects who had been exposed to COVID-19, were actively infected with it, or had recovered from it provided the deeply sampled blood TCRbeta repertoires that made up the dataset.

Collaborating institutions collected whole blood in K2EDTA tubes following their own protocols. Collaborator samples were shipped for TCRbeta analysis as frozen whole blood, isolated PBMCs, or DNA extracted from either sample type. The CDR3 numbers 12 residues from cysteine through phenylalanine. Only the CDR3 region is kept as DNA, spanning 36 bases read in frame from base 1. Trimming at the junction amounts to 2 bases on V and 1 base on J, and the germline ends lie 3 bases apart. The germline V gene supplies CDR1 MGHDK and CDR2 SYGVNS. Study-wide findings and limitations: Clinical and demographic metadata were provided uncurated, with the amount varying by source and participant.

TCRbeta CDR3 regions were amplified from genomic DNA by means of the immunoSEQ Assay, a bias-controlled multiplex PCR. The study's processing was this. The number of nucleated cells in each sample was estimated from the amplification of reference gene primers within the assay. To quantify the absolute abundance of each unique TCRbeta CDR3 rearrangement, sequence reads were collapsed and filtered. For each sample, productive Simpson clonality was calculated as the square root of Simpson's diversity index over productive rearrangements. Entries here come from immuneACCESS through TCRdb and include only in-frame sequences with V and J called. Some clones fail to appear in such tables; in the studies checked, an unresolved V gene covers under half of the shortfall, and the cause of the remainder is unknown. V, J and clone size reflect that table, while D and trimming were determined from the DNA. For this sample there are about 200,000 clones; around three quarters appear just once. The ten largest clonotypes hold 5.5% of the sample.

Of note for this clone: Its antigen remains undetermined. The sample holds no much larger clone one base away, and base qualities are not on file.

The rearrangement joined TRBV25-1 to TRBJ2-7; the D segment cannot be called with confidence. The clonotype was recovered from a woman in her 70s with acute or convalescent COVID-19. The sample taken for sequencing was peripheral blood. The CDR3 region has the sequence CASSEPSYEQYF. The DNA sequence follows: TGTGCCAGCAGTGAACCATCCTACGAGCAGTACTTC.